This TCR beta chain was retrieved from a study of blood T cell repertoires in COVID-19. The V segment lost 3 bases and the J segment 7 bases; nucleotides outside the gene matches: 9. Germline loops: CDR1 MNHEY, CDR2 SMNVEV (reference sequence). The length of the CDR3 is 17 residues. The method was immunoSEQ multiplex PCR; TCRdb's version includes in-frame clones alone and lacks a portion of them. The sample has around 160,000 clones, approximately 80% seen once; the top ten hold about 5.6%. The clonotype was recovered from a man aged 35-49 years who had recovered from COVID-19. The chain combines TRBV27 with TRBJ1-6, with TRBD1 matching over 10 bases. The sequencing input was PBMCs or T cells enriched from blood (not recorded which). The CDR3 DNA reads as TGTGCCAGCAGTTTCTGGGGTGGGGGACAGGGGAATTCACCCCTCCACTTT. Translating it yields CASSFWGGGQGNSPLHF.